This T cell receptor (beta chain) was sequenced in a study of CD4 T cells in relation to SARS-CoV-2 and coronaviruses. Across the whole study: ViraFEST: approximately 10-day antigen culture of PBMCs, then TCR beta CDR3 sequencing. Controls used an HIV-1 Nef peptide pool or no peptide.

Worth noting for this clone: Antigen: not known.

This CDR3 has 17 amino acids. CDR1 MNHNS and CDR2 SASEGT come from the germline V gene. V shed 4 bases, J shed 0 bases, and the junction held 5 bases outside the gene matches. Clones were sequenced by immunoSEQ multiplex PCR, and TCRdb holds only the in-frame ones, with some missing. The sample has approximately 27,000 clones, roughly 70% seen once; the top ten hold roughly 13%. The unexposed donors gave CD4+ T cells in about 2010-2019, prior to COVID-19. The cells were cultured for about ten days before CD4+ T cells were isolated. Testing used SARS-CoV-2 S/N and four cold-coronavirus spikes on unexposed-donor CD4+ T cells, cells permitting.

The sequence was obtained from a human donor in good health. The rearrangement joins TRBV6-1 to TRBJ2-6; 8 bases align to TRBD2. Source material: CD4+ T cells from PBMCs, cultured in vitro. As DNA, the CDR3 is TGTGCCAGCAGTGCTCAGCTAGCGGGCTCTGGGGCCAACGTCCTGACTTTC. Amino acid sequence: CASSAQLAGSGANVLTF.